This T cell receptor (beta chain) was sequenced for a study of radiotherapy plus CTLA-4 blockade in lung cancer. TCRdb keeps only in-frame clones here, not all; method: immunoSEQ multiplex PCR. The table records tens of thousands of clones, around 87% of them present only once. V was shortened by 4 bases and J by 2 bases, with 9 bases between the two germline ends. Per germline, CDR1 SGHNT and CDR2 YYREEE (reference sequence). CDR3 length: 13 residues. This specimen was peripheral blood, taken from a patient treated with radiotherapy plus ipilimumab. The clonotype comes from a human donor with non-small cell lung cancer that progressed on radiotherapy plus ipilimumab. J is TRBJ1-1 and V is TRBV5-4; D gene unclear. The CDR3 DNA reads TGTGCCAGCAGCCGAGACGGAAACACTGAAGCTTTCTTT. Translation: CASSRDGNTEAFF.